These T cell receptor beta chains were read from a single sample in a study of CD8 T cells in Susac syndrome. TCRdb re-derived calls from the immunoSEQ multiplex PCR reads in MiXCR, one entry per CDR3 protein. The sample yields more than 85,000 distinct CDR3 sequences, around 94% seen once. Sequences were obtained from CD4+ T cells from PBMCs. The receptor set was obtained from a human donor with Susac syndrome. CDR3s include the opening cysteine and the closing phenylalanine or tryptophan. D genes are given only for firm matches. Not every row has a clone size; where given, it reads once, few, many or a size class.

j_gene	abundance	d_gene	v_gene	CDR3nt	CDR3aa
TRBJ1-5	-	-	TRBV20-1	TGCAGTGCTCATACAGGGTATAGCAATCAGCCCCAGCATTTT	CSAHTGYSNQPQHF
TRBJ1-5	-	TRBD1	TRBV27	TGTGCCTCCAAGTCGGGGACAGGTTATCAGCCCCAGCATTTT	CASKSGTGYQPQHF
TRBJ1-1	-	-	TRBV20-1	TGCAGTGCTAGTCGGAAAGCTTTCTTT	CSASRKAFF
TRBJ1-6	once	-	TRBV3-1	TGTGCCAGCAGGCTCGTTACAGCGGATTCACCCCTCCACTTT	CASRLVTADSPLHF
TRBJ1-6	-	TRBD1	TRBV28	TGTGCCAGCAGTTTGGCAGGGGGCGGTTCACCCCTCCACTTT	CASSLAGGGSPLHF
TRBJ2-1	-	TRBD1	TRBV3-1	TGTGCCAGCAGCCTCCAACCGGGACAGGGGAACAATGAGCAGTTCTTC	CASSLQPGQGNNEQFF
TRBJ2-7	-	-	TRBV3-1	TGTGCCAGCAGACAGTGGGGGGCGTCCGAGCAGTACTTC	CASRQWGASEQYF
TRBJ2-4	-	-	TRBV12-3/TRBV12-4	TGTGCCAGCAGTTTTGAGGGACTAGCCAAAAACATTCAGTACTTC	CASSFEGLAKNIQYF
TRBJ2-1	-	-	TRBV15	TGTGCCACCAGCAGAGAATCGGCAGTCTCCTACAATGAGCAGTTCTTC	CATSRESAVSYNEQFF
TRBJ2-3	once	TRBD2	TRBV6-2/TRBV6-3	TGTGCCAGCAGTGGGGGGGACGTGGTCGATACGCAGTATTTT	CASSGGDVVDTQYF
TRBJ2-3	-	-	TRBV24-1	TGTGCCACCAGTGAGGGGGGTACAGATACGCAGTATTTT	CATSEGGTDTQYF
TRBJ2-3	-	-	TRBV7-2	TGTGCCAGCAGCTTAGCCGCGGTATCGGATACGCAGTATTTT	CASSLAAVSDTQYF
TRBJ2-7	-	-	TRBV2	TGTGCCAGCAGTGTAAGACCTACCTACGAGCAGTACTTC	CASSVRPTYEQYF
TRBJ2-7	few	-	TRBV5-6	TGTGCCAGCAGCTTGGCCTCGGGTTACGAGCAGTACTTC	CASSLASGYEQYF
TRBJ2-3	-	-	TRBV20-1	TGCAGTGCTAGAGGATCGGAAATGTTAGAGTATTTT	CSARGSEMLEYF
TRBJ2-7	-	-	TRBV14	TGTGCCAGCAGCCCGCGGACACCTCCCTACGAGCAGTACTTC	CASSPRTPPYEQYF